This TCR beta chain was retrieved from a study of T cell responses to AZD1222 COVID-19 vaccine. Study-level background: Pooling of second doses given at about 4 or about 12 weeks was done.

On this clone: Antigen specificity is unknown.

The CDR3 is 14 amino acids. Deletions cut 11 bases from V and 0 bases from J, with 13 bases between. CDR1 is SNHLY, CDR2 FYNNEI, per germline. Generated by immunoSEQ multiplex PCR, the TCRdb table keeps only in-frame clones and is missing some. Among approximately 200,000 clones listed, about 94% were seen once. General study findings and limits: There were mostly white British donors and more females than males, and clonal diversity was possibly underestimated.

The chain combines TRBV2 with TRBJ2-2, with D perhaps TRBD1 or TRBD2 (7 bases each). Sequenced material: peripheral blood, taken on day 0 of AZD1222 vaccination. The clonotype originates from an adult in good health. Here the CDR3 DNA reads TGTGCCTCCCAGGGGGGGACGAACACCGGGGAGCTGTTTTTT. Translation gives CASQGGTNTGELFF.